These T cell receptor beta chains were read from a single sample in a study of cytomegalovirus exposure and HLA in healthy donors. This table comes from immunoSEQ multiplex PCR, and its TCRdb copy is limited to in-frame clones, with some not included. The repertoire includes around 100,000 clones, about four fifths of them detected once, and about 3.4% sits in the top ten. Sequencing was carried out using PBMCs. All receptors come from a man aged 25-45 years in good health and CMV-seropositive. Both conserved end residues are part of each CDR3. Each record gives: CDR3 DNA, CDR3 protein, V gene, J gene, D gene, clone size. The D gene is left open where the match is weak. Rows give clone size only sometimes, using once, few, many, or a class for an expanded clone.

TGTGCCACCAGCAGAGATCGCGGGCTAAGCACAGATACGCAGTATTTT	CATSRDRGLSTDTQYF	TRBV15	TRBJ2-3	NA	NA
TGCGCCAGCAGCTTGGTCGCACTAGCGGGAGGGCCCCCCGGGGAGCTGTTTTTT	CASSLVALAGGPPGELFF	TRBV5-1	TRBJ2-2	TRBD2	NA
TGTGCCAGCAGCCAATCTTACGAGCAGTACTTC	CASSQSYEQYF	TRBV14	TRBJ2-7	NA	once
TGTGCCAGCAGTCGCGGGTGGGCGAATGAAAAACTGTTTTTT	CASSRGWANEKLFF	TRBV6-1	TRBJ1-4	NA	few
TGTGCCAGCAGCTATAGCGGGACCGAGACCCAGTACTTC	CASSYSGTETQYF	TRBV5-5	TRBJ2-5	TRBD2	once
TGTGCCAGCAGCCAATCGTCCGGGGGACGAGCTTTCTTT	CASSQSSGGRAFF	TRBV16	TRBJ1-1	NA	NA
TGTGCCAGCACTGACACCATCTATGGCTACACCTTC	CASTDTIYGYTF	TRBV19	TRBJ1-2	NA	NA
TGTTCCTTTGGACAGGCCAATGAAAAACTGTTTTTT	CSFGQANEKLFF	TRBV7-9	TRBJ1-4	TRBD1	NA
TGTGCCAGCCTCGCGGAGTCGGCTGAAGCTTTCTTT	CASLAESAEAFF	TRBV6-6	TRBJ1-1	NA	few
TGTGCCAGCCTAACCGCCGGGACAGGGCAAGCTGAAGCTTTCTTT	CASLTAGTGQAEAFF	TRBV28	TRBJ1-1	TRBD1	NA
TGTGCCAGCAGTTACGCAACGGACAGGGCTTTGTACGAGCAGTACTTC	CASSYATDRALYEQYF	TRBV6-6	TRBJ2-7	TRBD1	NA
TGCGCCAGCAGCCAACCTGGGAGCTCCTACAATGAGCAGTTCTTC	CASSQPGSSYNEQFF	TRBV4-3	TRBJ2-1	NA	once
TGTGCCAGCAGCCCCTTCAGGGGCTCTGAAGCTTTCTTT	CASSPFRGSEAFF	TRBV9	TRBJ1-1	NA	NA
TGTGCCAGCAGGGCGGACAGCTCTGGAAACACCATATATTTT	CASRADSSGNTIYF	TRBV2	TRBJ1-3	NA	NA
TGTGCCAGCAGCGGGGGACAGGATAACTATGGCTACACCTTC	CASSGGQDNYGYTF	TRBV5-4	TRBJ1-2	TRBD1	NA
TGTGCCAGCAGTTTCGGACACCTTAATCAGCCCCAGCATTTT	CASSFGHLNQPQHF	TRBV28	TRBJ1-5	NA	NA
TGTGCCAGTACACAGGATCTGGTCACTGAAGCTTTCTTT	CASTQDLVTEAFF	TRBV19	TRBJ1-1	NA	NA
TGTGCCACCAGCAGTCAGGGGGCGGGCAATCAGCCCCAGCATTTT	CATSSQGAGNQPQHF	TRBV15	TRBJ1-5	TRBD1	NA
TGCGCCAGCAGCTTCCAGGGTCACGAGCAGTACTTC	CASSFQGHEQYF	TRBV5-1	TRBJ2-7	NA	NA
TGTGCCAGCAGAACTAGCGGGAGTTACACCAGGGAGCTGTTTTTT	CASRTSGSYTRELFF	TRBV6-1	TRBJ2-2	TRBD2	NA
TGTGCCAGCAGCACCAGGGCTAACTACGAGCAGTACTTC	CASSTRANYEQYF	TRBV7-2	TRBJ2-7	NA	NA
TGTGCCAGCAGCTTGACCCCCTTAGGGGTCGCAGGAGAGGGCTACACCTTC	CASSLTPLGVAGEGYTF	TRBV5-6	TRBJ1-2	NA	NA
TGCGCCAGCAGAGGGGGACTAGCGGGAGCGCCCTATGTCGATGAGCAGTTCTTC	CASRGGLAGAPYVDEQFF	TRBV5-1	TRBJ2-1	TRBD2	once
TGTGCCAGCAGTTACGGAACAGGGGGGAATGGCTACACCTTC	CASSYGTGGNGYTF	TRBV6-5	TRBJ1-2	TRBD1	NA
TGTGCCAGCAGCTTTCAGGATCTCCTCCACTTT	CASSFQDLLHF	TRBV7-9	TRBJ1-6	NA	NA
TGTGCCAGCAGTGAAGGGACAGGGGACTACGAGCAGTACTTC	CASSEGTGDYEQYF	TRBV6-1	TRBJ2-7	TRBD1	NA
TGTGCCAGCAGTGAACAGGGGAGTTCCGGGGAGCTGTTTTTT	CASSEQGSSGELFF	TRBV6-1	TRBJ2-2	NA	NA
TGTGCCAGCAGCTCGGGACAGGGGATAATAATCCATGAAGCTTTCTTT	CASSSGQGIIIHEAFF	TRBV5-4	TRBJ1-1	TRBD1	NA
TGCGCCAGCAGGCTTGACAGGGCCGGAGAGACTGAAGCTTTCTTT	CASRLDRAGETEAFF	TRBV10-1	TRBJ1-1	TRBD1	few
TGTGCCAGCAGCGTAGGGGACAGGGGGGGCACAGATACGCAGTATTTT	CASSVGDRGGTDTQYF	TRBV2	TRBJ2-3	TRBD1	NA
TGCAGCGTCAGGACAGGGGGCGAGATCGGGGAGCTGTTTTTT	CSVRTGGEIGELFF	TRBV29-1	TRBJ2-2	TRBD1	NA
TGTGCCAGCAGCTTACCAGGGAGGATCGACGAGCAGTACTTC	CASSLPGRIDEQYF	TRBV7-8	TRBJ2-7	NA	NA
TGTGCCAGCAGCCCCGGACTAGCGGGAGCTGTTGGGGAGACCCAGTACTTC	CASSPGLAGAVGETQYF	TRBV5-4	TRBJ2-5	TRBD2	NA
TGCGCCAGCAGCCAAACTAGTAAAGGTCTCCCGAACACTGAAGCTTTCTTT	CASSQTSKGLPNTEAFF	TRBV4-3	TRBJ1-1	NA	few
TGTGCCAGCAGGGACAGGGCGGCTTGGCAGCCCCAGCATTTT	CASRDRAAWQPQHF	TRBV6-1	TRBJ1-5	TRBD1	NA
TGTGCCTGGAGTGCCGGGACAATTAATGAAAAACTGTTTTTT	CAWSAGTINEKLFF	TRBV30	TRBJ1-4	NA	NA
TGTGCCAGTAGAGCCCAGCGGGGGGACACAGATACGCAGTATTTT	CASRAQRGDTDTQYF	TRBV19	TRBJ2-3	TRBD2	NA
TGCGCCAGCAGTCAGGTGAACTCCTACGAGCAGTACTTC	CASSQVNSYEQYF	TRBV5-1	TRBJ2-7	NA	NA
TGCAGTGTTACAGGGGGGGAGACCCAGTACTTC	CSVTGGETQYF	TRBV20-1	TRBJ2-5	TRBD1	NA
TGTGCCAGCAGTACCACTTACGAGCAGTACTTC	CASSTTYEQYF	TRBV28	TRBJ2-7	NA	NA
TGTGCCATCGGACGGGGGAATTCACCCCTCCACTTT	CAIGRGNSPLHF	TRBV10-3	TRBJ1-6	NA	NA
TGTGCCAGCAGCCCCGGACAGGGATCCTACAATGAGCAGTTCTTC	CASSPGQGSYNEQFF	TRBV14	TRBJ2-1	TRBD1	NA
TGTGCCAGCAGCTTAAGCGCGGTAACCTACAATGAGCAGTTCTTC	CASSLSAVTYNEQFF	TRBV7-7	TRBJ2-1	NA	NA
TGTGCCAGCAGTCGACAGGGGTTGACCTACAATGAGCAGTTCTTC	CASSRQGLTYNEQFF	TRBV6-1	TRBJ2-1	TRBD1	NA
TGTGCCAGCAGCGACGGGAGACAGGGGGCCCGTTCACCCCTCCACTTT	CASSDGRQGARSPLHF	TRBV7-2	TRBJ1-6	TRBD1	NA